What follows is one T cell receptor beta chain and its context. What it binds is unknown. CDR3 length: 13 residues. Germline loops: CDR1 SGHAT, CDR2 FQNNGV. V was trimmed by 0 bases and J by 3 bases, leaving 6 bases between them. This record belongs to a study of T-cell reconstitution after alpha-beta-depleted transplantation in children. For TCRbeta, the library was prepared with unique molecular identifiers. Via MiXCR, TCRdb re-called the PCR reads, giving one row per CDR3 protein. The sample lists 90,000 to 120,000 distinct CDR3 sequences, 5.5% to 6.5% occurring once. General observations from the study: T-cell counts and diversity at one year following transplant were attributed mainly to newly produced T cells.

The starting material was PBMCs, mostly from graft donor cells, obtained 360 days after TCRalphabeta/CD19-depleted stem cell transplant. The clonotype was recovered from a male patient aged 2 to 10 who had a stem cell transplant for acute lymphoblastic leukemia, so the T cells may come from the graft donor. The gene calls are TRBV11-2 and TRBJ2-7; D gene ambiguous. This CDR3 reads CASSLDQIYEQYF. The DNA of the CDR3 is TGTGCCAGCAGCTTAGATCAAATCTACGAGCAGTACTTC.